This T cell receptor (beta chain) was identified during a study of CD8+ T cells in alopecia areata. Study in general: For the treated group, dosing was oral tofacitinib at 5 to 10 mg twice daily. Study findings and constraints: Scalp clonality, together with expanded CD8+ clones among the top 100, fell significantly with tofacitinib.

CDR1 and CDR2 (germline): GTSNPN, SVGIG (reference sequence). The CDR3 loop spans 16 amino acids. Isolated RNA was reverse transcribed into cDNA used as the sequencing template. Clones were sequenced by immunoSEQ multiplex PCR, and TCRdb holds only the in-frame ones, with some missing. The data hold roughly 120,000 clones, with around 53% observed a single time. With regard to this clone: As yet, its antigen is unknown.

Regarding treatment: oral pan-JAK inhibitor, 5-10 mg twice daily. This receptor was taken from a human donor with alopecia areata. This specimen consisted of CD8+ T cells sorted from blood, obtained at week 24, from a patient treated with tofacitinib. The rearrangement uses TRBV30 and TRBJ2-1; D is perhaps TRBD1 (5 bases). This CDR3 reads CATTPTPRVEYNEQFF. The DNA for the CDR3 is TGTGCAACGACCCCTACGCCCAGGGTCGAGTACAATGAGCAGTTCTTC.